This is a list of T cell receptor beta chains from one sample in a study of cytomegalovirus exposure and HLA in healthy donors. Sequenced by immunoSEQ multiplex PCR; TCRdb stores in-frame clones only, minus some. The sample lists 150,000 to 200,000 clones, around 76% occurring once. Sequenced: PBMCs. All receptors derive from a man aged 35 to 55 in good health and CMV-seropositive. Each CDR3 is given with its conserved first and last residue. A D gene is named only where the DNA matches it firmly. Only part of the rows carry a size: once, few, many, or a class if the clone is expanded.

TRBJ1-1 TRBV10-3 NA once 13 TGTGCCATCAGTGAAAAACTAAACACTGAAGCTTTCTTT CAISEKLNTEAFF
TRBJ1-2 TRBV29-1 TRBD1 NA 17 TGCAGCGCACATGTCCCGGGACAGGGGGCCGCTAACTATGGCTACACCTTC CSAHVPGQGAANYGYTF
TRBJ2-7 TRBV30 NA NA 14 TGTGCCTGGAGCCTAAGGTGTGGGCTCTACGAGCAGTACTTC CAWSLRCGLYEQYF
TRBJ1-2 TRBV6-5 NA NA 13 TGTGCCAGCGGCCAAATCCCCAACTATGGCTACACCTTC CASGQIPNYGYTF
TRBJ1-4 TRBV5-1 NA NA 14 TGCGCCAGCAGCTTGAGGGAGACTAATGAAAAACTGTTTTTT CASSLRETNEKLFF
TRBJ1-1 TRBV7-8 NA NA 14 TGTGCCAGCAGCTTAGGCCACATGAACACTGAAGCTTTCTTT CASSLGHMNTEAFF
TRBJ2-1 TRBV6-5 NA NA 15 TGTGCCAGCACCCCTACAGGTAGCTCCTACAATGAGCAGTTCTTC CASTPTGSSYNEQFF
TRBJ1-3 TRBV6-1 NA NA 14 TGTGCCAGCAGTGATTACAGCTCTGGAAACACCATATATTTT CASSDYSSGNTIYF
TRBJ1-6 TRBV19 NA NA 15 TGTGCCAGTACTGCAGGTAGTCGAAATAATTCACCCCTCCACTTT CASTAGSRNNSPLHF
TRBJ2-5 TRBV5-6 NA few 11 TGTGCCAGCAGCTTGTCGGGGACCCAGTACTTC CASSLSGTQYF
TRBJ1-1 TRBV6-4 NA NA 15 TGTGCCAGCAGTGTCGGGGGTGGAGGGAACACTGAAGCTTTCTTT CASSVGGGGNTEAFF
TRBJ2-1 TRBV9 TRBD1 NA 18 TGTGCCAGCAGCGTAGGGAGGACAGGGGGAGGCTCCTACAATGAGCAGTTCTTC CASSVGRTGGGSYNEQFF
TRBJ1-2 TRBV7-2 TRBD1 NA 16 TGTGCCAGCAGCTTTAAGACCTACAGGGGGCGATACGGCTACACCTTC CASSFKTYRGRYGYTF
TRBJ2-2 TRBV5-1 NA NA 15 TGCGCCAGCAGCTTGGTGGCAGGGCTTGCCGGGGAGCTGTTTTTT CASSLVAGLAGELFF
TRBJ2-5 TRBV27 TRBD2 NA 16 TGTGCCAGCAGTCTTACCCCCGGAACTAGCGGGGGTTCGGAGTACTTC CASSLTPGTSGGSEYF
TRBJ2-7 TRBV27 NA NA 14 TGTGCCAGCAGTTTATCCGCAGTTGCCGACGAGCAGTACTTC CASSLSAVADEQYF
TRBJ2-7 TRBV5-1 TRBD2 NA 17 TGCGCCAGCAGCTCCCAGCTAGCGGGGGCTCTCTCCTACGAGCAGTACTTC CASSSQLAGALSYEQYF
TRBJ2-3 TRBV7-9 NA few 15 TGTGCCAGCAGCGACCGCAGGATGAGCACAGATACGCAGTATTTT CASSDRRMSTDTQYF
TRBJ1-6 TRBV10-3 NA once 13 TGTGCCATCAGTGAGTCGGGAGGGACTCCCCTCCACTTT CAISESGGTPLHF
TRBJ2-7 TRBV5-4 TRBD2 NA 13 TGTGCCAGCAGCCGGGGGGGGGAAAACGAGCAGTACTTC CASSRGGENEQYF
TRBJ2-1 TRBV11-2 NA NA 15 TGTGCCAGCAGACATATCCGGGACTCGAACAATGAGCAGTTCTTC CASRHIRDSNNEQFF
TRBJ1-6 TRBV7-9 TRBD1 NA 14 TGTGCCATACCGCCTGGACAGGGGAATTCACCCCTCCACTTT CAIPPGQGNSPLHF
TRBJ1-1 TRBV19 NA NA 15 TGTGCCAGTAGTATCCCGCGAAGCCAGAACACTGAAGCTTTCTTT CASSIPRSQNTEAFF
TRBJ2-5 TRBV9 NA NA 14 TGTGCCAGCAGCGCTACACTAGGCCCAGAGACCCAGTACTTC CASSATLGPETQYF
TRBJ2-7 TRBV6-5 NA NA 14 TGTGCCAGCAGTTACTCGGGCCAAAACTACGAGCAGTACTTC CASSYSGQNYEQYF
TRBJ1-5 TRBV7-8 NA once 15 TGTGCCAGCAGCTTACGGGAATATAGCAATCAGCCCCAGCATTTT CASSLREYSNQPQHF
TRBJ2-2 TRBV25-1 NA NA 14 TGTGCCAGCAGTGCTGCAGGGTCCACCGGGGAGCTGTTTTTT CASSAAGSTGELFF
TRBJ2-7 TRBV6-1 TRBD1 once 13 TGTGCCAGCAGGGGACAGGGGGCTCGTGAGCAGTACTTC CASRGQGAREQYF
TRBJ1-1 TRBV27 TRBD1 once 17 TGTGCCAGCAGTTCCAGAGTCAGACAGGGCCTGAACACTGAAGCTTTCTTT CASSSRVRQGLNTEAFF
TRBJ1-5 TRBV19 NA NA 14 TGTGCCAGTAGCTCTCACAGGGGCAATCAGCCCCAGCATTTT CASSSHRGNQPQHF
TRBJ1-3 TRBV7-3 NA NA 16 TGTGCCAGCAGCTTAAAAGGGAGTTCTTCTGGAAACACCATATATTTT CASSLKGSSSGNTIYF
TRBJ1-6 TRBV9 NA NA 15 TGTGCCAGCAGCGTAGTAGGGACACCCAATTCACCCCTCCACTTT CASSVVGTPNSPLHF
TRBJ1-1 TRBV7-8 NA NA 15 TGTGCCAGCATCCCCTTTCGGGTGATGAACACTGAAGCTTTCTTT CASIPFRVMNTEAFF
TRBJ2-1 TRBV6-5 NA NA 16 TGTGCCAGCAGTTACTCGCGGGACCGGCCGAACAATGAGCAGTTCTTC CASSYSRDRPNNEQFF
TRBJ1-5 TRBV30 NA NA 14 TGTGCCTGGTCGACAGCGGGTTGGGGCCAGCCCCAGCATTTT CAWSTAGWGQPQHF
TRBJ1-2 TRBV27 TRBD1 few 17 TGTGCCAAACCATATAGACAGGGGAGAGGGGCGAACTATGGCTACACCTTC CAKPYRQGRGANYGYTF
TRBJ1-1 TRBV6-5 NA once 14 TGTGCCAGCAGTTATAGTGAGGGTGGAACTGAAGCTTTCTTT CASSYSEGGTEAFF
TRBJ2-1 TRBV27 TRBD1 once 14 TGTGCCAGCAGCCGGGACAGCCCGACTAATGAGCAGTTCTTC CASSRDSPTNEQFF
TRBJ1-2 TRBV5-1 NA NA 17 TGCGCCAGCAGCCCGGGGGTAGGGAATCGGCTGTTGTTTGGCTACACCTTC CASSPGVGNRLLFGYTF
TRBJ1-2 TRBV6-5 TRBD1 few 14 TGTGCCAGCAGTCCGACAGGGGGCTTGTATGGCTACACCTTC CASSPTGGLYGYTF
TRBJ1-4 TRBV6-6 NA few 14 TGTGCCAGCAGCAGGACAACAACTAATGAAAAACTGTTTTTT CASSRTTTNEKLFF
TRBJ1-6 TRBV10-2 TRBD1 once 20 TGCGCCAGCAGCGAAACCTCCGGGACAGGGGCGAGCTCCTATAATTCACCCCTCCACTTT CASSETSGTGASSYNSPLHF